Following are 26 T cell receptor beta chains from one sample sequenced in a study of cytomegalovirus exposure and HLA in healthy donors. Vbeta (60) and Jbeta (13) primers were used in the PCR. Sequencing used immunoSEQ multiplex PCR; TCRdb keeps in-frame clones, though not all of them. The profile shows 100,000 to 150,000 clones, about 80% of them singletons. Sequenced sample: PBMCs. The receptors originated from a man aged 25 to 45 in good health and CMV-seropositive.

This sequence joins TRBV7-6 and TRBJ1-3; 7 bases fit TRBD1. The CDR3 is made up of 18 amino acids. Germline V gene data show CDR1 as SGHVS and CDR2 as FNYEAQ. V shed 5 bases, J shed 0 bases, and the junction held 13 bases outside the gene matches. The CDR3 DNA follows: TGTGCCAGCAGCCAAGACCCGGGACAGCCTTTCTCTGGAAACACCATATATTTT. Its translation is CASSQDPGQPFSGNTIYF.

This clone was seen once. This chain joins TRBV7-6 and TRBJ2-2; perhaps TRBD2 as D (5 bases). Germline lookup yields CDR1 SGHVS and CDR2 FNYEAQ. CDR3 size: 15 residues. V dropped 2 bases and J dropped 2 bases, with 9 bases sitting between them. The DNA for the CDR3 is TGTGCCAGCAGCTTAATCGGGATTAACACCGGGGAGCTGTTTTTT. Residues: CASSLIGINTGELFF.

The rearrangement links TRBV12-5 to TRBJ1-5; D perhaps matches TRBD1 (6 bases). CDR3 length equals 16 residues. V lost 8 bases to trimming and J lost 0 bases, with 17 bases between them. The germline CDR1 and CDR2 sequences are LGHNT and FRNRAP. The CDR3 loop is CASSVRGAYSNQPQHF. The CDR3 DNA reads TGTGCTAGTTCGGTCAGGGGTGCATATAGCAATCAGCCCCAGCATTTT.

This clone was seen a few times. This chain uses TRBV4-1 with TRBJ2-1; the D gene is possibly TRBD2 (5 bases). V shed 6 bases and J shed 9 bases, with 21 bases lying between them. Germline V gives CDR1 MGHRA, CDR2 YSYEKL. CDR3 size: 15 residues. The DNA for the CDR3 is TGCGCCAGCAGACGGTACCGGAGCGGTTTTTTTGAGCAGTTCTTC. Translating it yields CASRRYRSGFFEQFF.

This sequence joins TRBV7-9 and TRBJ1-1; no firm D call. Trimming stripped 5 bases from V and 0 bases from J, with 16 bases between. The V gene's germline CDR1 is SEHNR and CDR2 FQNEAQ (reference sequence). This CDR3 region has 16 residues. CDR3 bases: TGTGCCAGCAGCATAGACCAAGTCGACATGAACACTGAAGCTTTCTTT. Translated: CASSIDQVDMNTEAFF.

This clone was recorded only once. The rearrangement joins TRBV5-6 to TRBJ1-2; TRBD1 matches 8 bases. The ends lost 5 bases at V and 5 bases at J; junction bases unmatched: 11. The CDR3 runs 15 residues. Germline CDR1 reads SGHDT; CDR2 reads YYEEEE. The CDR3 sequence is CASRSGQEGPYGYTF. The CDR3 DNA is TGTGCCAGCAGATCGGGACAGGAGGGACCGTATGGCTACACCTTC.

With respect to this clone: The junction departs from the called germline gene at one end, perhaps through a read error. The rearrangement uses TRBV7-7 and TRBJ2-1; TRBD1 might be the D (5 bases). Germline V gene data show CDR1 as SSHAT and CDR2 as FNYEAQ (reference sequence). The CDR3 extends over 13 amino acids. CDR3 amino acids: CASSLDSYNEQFF. CDR3 coding DNA: TGTGCTAGCAGCCTCGACAGTTACAATGAGCAGTTCTTC.

This clone has just a few counts. The chain uses TRBV27 and TRBJ1-5, with a tentative D call TRBD1 (6 bases). CDR1 and CDR2 from the germline V gene are MNHEY and SMNVEV (reference sequence). V gave up 2 bases and J gave up 6 bases, with 11 bases separating them. The CDR3 runs to 14 residues. The CDR3 DNA reads as TGTGCCAGCAGTTTACGACCCAGGGGTCAGCCCCAGCATTTT. Translation gives CASSLRPRGQPQHF.

This clone appeared a single time. V and J are TRBV28 and TRBJ1-2, with a possible D match to TRBD1 (6 bases). The CDR3 sequence is 12 residues long. The germline CDR1 and CDR2 sequences are MDHEN and SYDVKM. Trimming removed 5 bases from V and 7 bases from J, with 11 bases in between. The CDR3 DNA follows: TGTGCCAGCAGTAAACAGGGCGCTGGCTACACCTTC. Translation gives CASSKQGAGYTF.

J is TRBJ2-1 and V is TRBV19, with 9 bases fitting TRBD2. Germline CDR1 LNHDA, CDR2 SQIVND (reference sequence). J lost 7 bases, V lost 8 bases, and 9 bases had no gene match. The CDR3 sequence is 14 residues long. CDR3 nucleotides: TGTGCCAGTCATACCGGGACTAGCTTTAATGAGCAGTTCTTC. It is translated as CASHTGTSFNEQFF.

The gene calls are TRBV27 and TRBJ1-5; no clear D gene. The CDR3 runs to 15 residues. Germline-derived CDR1 and CDR2 are MNHEY and SMNVEV (reference sequence). V was trimmed by 5 bases and J by 0 bases, leaving 11 bases between them. The CDR3 region has the DNA TGTGCCAGCAGTGTAACAGCTTATAGCAATCAGCCCCAGCATTTT. Translated, it gives CASSVTAYSNQPQHF.

This clone has only a few counts. The chain combines TRBV18 with TRBJ1-1; a possible D gene is TRBD1 (5 bases). V lost 3 bases and J lost 3, with 8 bases in between. Germline-derived CDR1 and CDR2 are KGHSH and LQKENI. The CDR3 extends over 13 amino acids. DNA for the CDR3: TGTGCCAGCTCACCGGGGGAGGACACTGAAGCTTTCTTT. Protein: CASSPGEDTEAFF.

The gene calls are TRBV29-1 and TRBJ2-1; 8 bases map to TRBD2. The CDR3 is 15 amino acids. The trim removed 6 bases at V and 1 base at J, leaving 8 bases unmatched. Germline V gene data show CDR1 as SQVTM and CDR2 as ANQGSEA. This CDR3 is CSVAIAGRSYNEQFF. The CDR3 DNA follows: TGCAGCGTAGCAATAGCGGGAAGGTCCTACAATGAGCAGTTCTTC.

This chain connects TRBV7-9 to TRBJ2-2; 8 bases fit TRBD2. Trimming removed 4 bases from V and 0 bases from J; junction bases left unmatched: 13. This CDR3 region has 19 residues. Germline V CDR1 and CDR2: SEHNR, FQNEAQ (reference sequence). Here the CDR3 DNA reads TGTGCCAGCAGCTCTCTAGATCGTTTAGCGGGATCGAACACCGGGGAGCTGTTTTTT. It specifies CASSSLDRLAGSNTGELFF.

Here the CDR3 DNA reads TGTGCCAGCAGCTTTGACAGGGACAACGAGCAGTACTTC. It is translated as CASSFDRDNEQYF. V gene TRBV5-4 combines with J gene TRBJ2-7; 7 bases match TRBD1. In germline, CDR1 is SGHNT, CDR2 YYREEE (reference sequence). V lost 2 bases to trimming and J lost 5 bases; unmatched junction nucleotides: 4. CDR3 length equals 13 residues.

This clone was counted a few times. This chain joins TRBV5-1 and TRBJ1-2; 8 bases map to TRBD1. V lost 0 bases to trimming and J lost 8 bases; unmatched junction nucleotides: 9. Germline CDR1 is SGHRS and CDR2 is YFSETQ. The CDR3 is made up of 15 amino acids. This chain's CDR3 is CASSLESGGAGGYTF. The CDR3 DNA follows: TGCGCCAGCAGCTTGGAATCAGGGGGCGCGGGAGGCTACACCTTC.

J is TRBJ2-1 and V is TRBV6-1; 9 bases line up with TRBD2. Trimming cost V 2 bases and J 7 bases; bases outside gene matches: 9. Germline CDR1 reads MNHNS; CDR2 reads SASEGT. The CDR3 is made up of 16 amino acids. The CDR3 loop is CASSEMGGRAGNEQFF. The CDR3 nucleotides read TGTGCCAGCAGTGAAATGGGCGGGAGGGCCGGAAATGAGCAGTTCTTC.

The chain is built from TRBV23-1 and TRBJ1-1, with a possible D match to TRBD1 (6 bases). TRBV23-1 has ORF status, its function being uncertain. The CDR3 covers 17 residues. The V end lost 10 bases, the J end lost 6 bases, and 30 bases lay between the germline ends. CDR3: CAIHKWDIRFSLSEAFF. The CDR3 DNA sequence: TGCGCCATCCATAAATGGGACATACGTTTCAGTTTATCTGAAGCTTTCTTT.

The chain combines TRBV2 with TRBJ2-5; TRBD1 aligns across 7 bases. CDR1 SNHLY and CDR2 FYNNEI come from the germline V gene. This CDR3 region has 15 residues. The V segment lost 5 bases and the J segment 2 bases; nucleotides outside the gene matches: 8. The DNA for the CDR3 is TGTGCCAGCAGTCGCCGGGACAGCGGACAAGAGACCCAGTACTTC. It specifies CASSRRDSGQETQYF.

This clone was counted only a few times. V gene TRBV19 combines with J gene TRBJ1-5; the D is unclear. Per germline, CDR1 LNHDA and CDR2 SQIVND (reference sequence). This CDR3 comprises 13 residues. V dropped 2 bases and J dropped 7 bases, with 9 bases sitting between them. The CDR3 nucleotides read TGTGCCAGTAGTATAAAGGGAGGACAGCCCCAGCATTTT. This codes for CASSIKGGQPQHF.

This clone was picked up a small number of times. This chain joins TRBV5-8 and TRBJ2-1; 8 bases are a match to TRBD2. Germline CDR1 reads SGHTS; CDR2 reads YDEGEE. Trimming cost V 1 base and J 1 base; bases outside gene matches: 4. The CDR3 sequence is 16 residues long. DNA of the CDR3: TGTGCCAGCAGCTTGCCCGGGACTAGGTCCTACAATGAGCAGTTCTTC. It specifies CASSLPGTRSYNEQFF.

This clone was counted once. The V call is TRBV5-4, the J call TRBJ2-5; D gene ambiguous. V dropped 2 bases and J dropped 0 bases, with 5 bases sitting between them. The CDR3 totals 13 residues. CDR1 is SGHNT, CDR2 YYREEE, per germline (reference sequence). The CDR3: CASSFPDQETQYF. The CDR3 region has the DNA TGTGCCAGCAGCTTTCCTGACCAAGAGACCCAGTACTTC.

The V call is TRBV7-9, the J call TRBJ1-2, with a weak D call TRBD1 (5 bases). The CDR3 is made up of 14 amino acids. Germline assignment: CDR1 SEHNR and CDR2 FQNEAQ (reference sequence). The V end was cut by 3 bases, the J end by 5 bases, with 13 bases between. CDR3 DNA sequence: TGTGCCAGCAGCTTTTCCAGGGATGGGTATGGCTACACCTTC. Translating it yields CASSFSRDGYGYTF.

This clone was seen only a few times. The rearrangement joins TRBV7-7 to TRBJ2-1; no definite D call. CDR1 SSHAT and CDR2 FNYEAQ come from the germline V gene (reference sequence). The CDR3 sequence is 15 residues long. V was shortened by 5 bases and J by 2 bases, with 13 bases between the two germline ends. The CDR3 region is CASSPDLQPYNEQFF. CDR3 nucleotides: TGTGCCAGCAGCCCAGATTTACAACCCTACAATGAGCAGTTCTTC.

This chain joins TRBV29-1 and TRBJ2-5; 7 nucleotides match TRBD1. This CDR3 has 15 amino acids. J was trimmed by 5 bases and V by 1 base; bases with no gene match: 10. Germline V gene data show CDR1 as SQVTM and CDR2 as ANQGSEA. The CDR3 region is CSVEGGGTVQETQYF. Here the CDR3 DNA reads TGCAGCGTTGAAGGGGGTGGGACAGTGCAGGAGACCCAGTACTTC.

V and J are TRBV6-5 and TRBJ1-1, with no clear D. Germline V gene sequence: CDR1 MNHEY, CDR2 SVGAGI. The CDR3 has 14 residues. V shed 7 bases and J shed 0 bases, with 12 bases lying between them. The CDR3 is CASTRTAMNTEAFF. As DNA, the CDR3 is TGTGCCAGCACCCGAACAGCTATGAACACTGAAGCTTTCTTT.